The 7 T cell receptor beta chains reported below all come from one sample, sequenced in a study of CD8 T cells in ankylosing spondylitis. Study-wide findings and caveats: There was a TCR beta motif, made of several highly homologous variants, that appeared characteristic of ankylosing spondylitis blood.

No cognate antigen is known for these TCRs. From the 5' RACE reads, TCRdb called clonotypes with MiXCR, one entry per CDR3 protein. This sample carries 500,000 or so distinct CDR3 sequences, over 4% of them seen once, and the ten largest clones take around 3.5%. The sequenced material came from blood, either unsorted or a sorted T cell fraction (not recorded which). These receptors came from a male donor with ankylosing spondylitis.

V gene TRBV10-2 combines with J gene TRBJ2-1; TRBD1 matches at 10 bases. CDR3 length: 15 residues. Germline CDR1 reads WSHSY; CDR2 reads SAAADI. Trimming cost V 8 bases and J 1 base; bases outside gene matches: 5. The CDR3 DNA follows: TGCGCCAGCCGCCGGGACAGGGGTTCCTACAATGAGCAGTTCTTC. Amino acids: CASRRDRGSYNEQFF.

This clonotype was counted many times. The V call is TRBV7-9, the J call TRBJ1-1; D is unclear. This CDR3 has 13 amino acids. The germline V gene encodes CDR1 SEHNR and CDR2 FQNEAQ (reference sequence). Trimming took 0 bases from V and 7 from J, leaving 9 bases between them. This CDR3 reads CASSLARKGEAFF. The CDR3 DNA sequence: TGTGCCAGCAGCTTAGCGCGAAAAGGTGAAGCTTTCTTT.

This clonotype was seen at least ten times. The CDR3 DNA is TGCAGTGCTCCCGTACTTAAACTTAGCGGGAGGGCCTACAATGAGCAGTTCTTC. Translation: CSAPVLKLSGRAYNEQFF. The V and J genes are TRBV20-1 and TRBJ2-1; TRBD2 matches at 11 bases. In germline, CDR1 is DFQATT, CDR2 SNEGSKA (reference sequence). The junction had 14 bases not matched to a gene; V was cut back by 5 bases and J by 2 bases. This CDR3 region has 18 residues.

In this sample, this clonotype turned up many times. This rearrangement joins TRBV5-1 to TRBJ2-1, with D uncertain. Per germline, CDR1 SGHRS and CDR2 YFSETQ. Trimming pared 5 bases from V and 0 bases from J, leaving 9 bases between. This CDR3 is 14 amino acids long. CDR3 in DNA: TGCGCCAGCAGAGAGCGCCTCTCCTACAATGAGCAGTTCTTC. Amino acids: CASRERLSYNEQFF.

This clonotype was observed a few times. V and J are TRBV15 and TRBJ2-1, with D possibly matching TRBD1 (5 bases). Germline V gene lookup returns CDR1 LNHNV and CDR2 YYDKDF (reference sequence). Deletions cut 1 base from V and 8 bases from J, with 15 bases between. CDR3 size: 15 residues. CDR3 sequence reads: CATSRGWSGLDEQFF. CDR3 nucleotide sequence: TGTGCCACCAGCAGAGGTTGGTCAGGGCTGGATGAGCAGTTCTTC.

The table lists this clonotype with many counts. The V call is TRBV20-1, the J call TRBJ2-7, with 7 bases fitting TRBD1. V lost 3 bases to trimming and J lost 4 bases; unmatched junction nucleotides: 12. CDR1 DFQATT and CDR2 SNEGSKA come from the germline V gene (reference sequence). The CDR3 runs to 15 residues. CDR3 sequence (DNA): TGCAGTGCTAGTTTGATGAGACAGGGTGTGTACGAGCAGTACTTC. Amino acids: CSASLMRQGVYEQYF.

This clonotype has at least ten counts. The CDR3 is CASSFTRNEQFF. The CDR3 nucleotides read TGTGCCAGCAGTTTTACGAGGAATGAGCAGTTCTTC. The chain employs TRBV7-3 and TRBJ2-1, with D unresolved. Germline CDR1 is SGHTA and CDR2 is FQGTGA. Between the trimmed V and J ends, which lost 6 bases and 7 bases, there was a span of 10 bases. The CDR3 contains 12 residues.